Shown below are 18 T cell receptor beta chains from a single sample sequenced in a study of siplizumab effects on memory and regulatory T cells. The data were produced by immunoSEQ multiplex PCR, yet TCRdb's version contains in-frame clones alone and is incomplete. The sample has some 100,000 clones, approximately 91% seen once. Source material: CD4+ T cells sorted from blood. These receptors were taken from a human donor in good health.

The rearrangement joins TRBV6-6 to TRBJ1-2; D is undetermined. The CDR3 is made up of 15 amino acids. The germline V gene has CDR1 MNHNY and CDR2 SVGAGI (reference sequence). V dropped 0 bases and J dropped 2 bases, with 10 bases sitting between them. The CDR3 sequence is CASSYSSGSNYGYTF. For the CDR3, the DNA is TGTGCCAGCAGTTACTCATCCGGGTCCAACTATGGCTACACCTTC.

The chain has TRBV7-2 and TRBJ1-5; D not resolved. Trimming took off 5 bases at V and 7 bases at J, with 15 bases between the two ends. Germline CDR1 SGHTA, CDR2 FQGNSA. The CDR3 sequence is 14 residues long. CDR3 residues: CASSPWTEKQPQHF. The CDR3 DNA follows: TGTGCCAGCAGCCCTTGGACTGAAAAACAGCCCCAGCATTTT.

The chain uses TRBV9 and TRBJ1-2; tentative D call: TRBD1 (5 bases). Trimming took off 0 bases at V and 2 bases at J, with 5 bases between the two ends. The CDR3 contains 13 residues. Looked up from germline, CDR1 is SGDLS and CDR2 is YYNGEE. The CDR3 region is CASSVGQNYGYTF. The DNA of the CDR3 is TGTGCCAGCAGCGTAGGACAGAACTATGGCTACACCTTC. Filled out from reference TRBV9 and TRBJ1-2, the complete variable domain reads DSGVTQTPKHLITATGQRVTLRCSPRSGDLSVYWYQQSLDQGLQFLIQYYNGEERAKGNILERFSAQQFPDLHSELNLSSLELGDSALYFCASSVGQNYGYTFGSGTRLTVV.

The V and J genes are TRBV4-2 and TRBJ1-1; possible D gene TRBD1, 5 bases. Trimming left V 2 bases short and J 2 bases short, with 18 bases between. This CDR3 region has 17 residues. The V gene's germline CDR1 is LGHNA and CDR2 YNFKEQ. The DNA of the CDR3 is TGTGCCAGCAGCCAACCCCTTTCGGGGGGAGCTAACACTGAAGCTTTCTTT. Protein: CASSQPLSGGANTEAFF.

This sequence joins TRBV7-2 and TRBJ1-1; D might be TRBD1 (6 bases). The germline V gene encodes CDR1 SGHTA and CDR2 FQGNSA. The CDR3 is made up of 14 amino acids. The V end was cut by 6 bases, the J end by 0 bases, with 11 bases between. DNA of the CDR3: TGTGCCAGCAGAAGGACAGAACTGAACACTGAAGCTTTCTTT. This codes for CASRRTELNTEAFF. The full variable domain, in which reference TRBV7-2 and TRBJ1-1 provide the parts outside the CDR3, is GAGVSQSPSNKVTEKGKDVELRCDPISGHTALYWYRQSLGQGLEFLIYFQGNSAPDKSGLPSDRFSAERTGGSVSTLTIQRTQQEDSAVYLCASRRTELNTEAFFGQGTRLTVV.

Concerning this clone: This same CDR3 is encoded by further DNA sequences in the sample. The rearrangement links TRBV5-1 to TRBJ2-3; the D is unclear. V gave up 2 bases and J gave up 3 bases, with 7 bases separating them. Germline V gene data show CDR1 as SGHRS and CDR2 as YFSETQ. This CDR3 comprises 13 residues. The CDR3 DNA follows: TGCGCCAGCAGCTTAGGGCCAACAGATACGCAGTATTTT. Translation: CASSLGPTDTQYF.

This sequence joins TRBV6-1 and TRBJ2-1; 9 bases are shared with TRBD1. The germline V gene has CDR1 MNHNS and CDR2 SASEGT. CDR3 length equals 17 residues. V shed 0 bases, J shed 6 bases, and the junction held 9 bases outside the gene matches. CDR3 coding DNA: TGTGCCAGCAGTGAAGCCTTGGGACAGGGAGGGGTCAATGAGCAGTTCTTC. Translating gives CASSEALGQGGVNEQFF.

V usage is TRBV30 and J usage is TRBJ2-5; D is perhaps TRBD2 (7 bases). The J call is in doubt because the DNA end fits TRBJ2-7 better. CDR1 is GTSNPN and CDR2 is SVGIG in the germline V gene (reference sequence). The CDR3 contains 18 residues. DNA of the CDR3: TGTGCCTGGAGTGTCCTATATGGGGGGGCTCTGAGCTCCTACGAGCAGTACTTC. Its protein product is CAWSVLYGGALSSYEQYF.

The chain joins TRBV6-1 to TRBJ1-5; D remains ambiguous. Trimming pared 5 bases from V and 0 bases from J, leaving 11 bases between. The CDR3 covers 15 residues. CDR1 and CDR2 from the germline V gene are MNHNS and SASEGT. The CDR3 DNA reads TGTGCCAGCAGTCCCCGGGGAGCTAGCAATCAGCCCCAGCATTTT. Its protein product is CASSPRGASNQPQHF.

This clone was seen just once. The gene calls are TRBV6-5 and TRBJ1-1; unclear D gene. The CDR3 extends over 15 amino acids. V lost 0 bases and J lost 0, with 8 bases in between. CDR1 and CDR2 from the germline V gene are MNHEY and SVGAGI. CDR3 coding DNA: TGTGCCAGCAGTTACTCGGCATACCTGAACACTGAAGCTTTCTTT. Translation: CASSYSAYLNTEAFF.

The CDR3 protein is CASSSGGTSYEQYF. The CDR3 DNA sequence: TGTGCCAGCAGTTCAGGGGGAACTTCCTACGAGCAGTACTTC. The chain is built from TRBV28 and TRBJ2-7; 7 nucleotides align to TRBD1. V lost 4 bases to trimming and J lost 1 base; unmatched junction nucleotides: 4. Germline assignment: CDR1 MDHEN and CDR2 SYDVKM. This CDR3 region has 14 residues.

The chain carries TRBV7-9 and TRBJ1-3; D uncertain. CDR3 length equals 18 residues. V lost 3 bases and J 4 bases, leaving 22 bases between the germline ends. Germline-derived CDR1 and CDR2 are SEHNR and FQNEAQ (reference sequence). DNA of the CDR3: TGTGCCAGCAGCTTGTGGGCCCCTCCCTCTCTCTCCGGAAACACCATATATTTT. Residues: CASSLWAPPSLSGNTIYF.

The chain is built from TRBV28 and TRBJ1-2; the match to TRBD1 covers 8 bases. V dropped 7 bases and J dropped 7; count of bases not matched to a gene: 14. Germline CDR1 reads MDHEN; CDR2 reads SYDVKM. This CDR3 is 15 amino acids long. This CDR3 reads CASTDSRTGKSGYTF. DNA of the CDR3: TGTGCCAGCACCGACTCTAGGACAGGGAAAAGTGGCTACACCTTC.

This rearrangement joins TRBV29-1 to TRBJ2-3; perhaps TRBD1 as D (6 bases). The CDR3 length is 17 residues. Germline CDR1 reads SQVTM; CDR2 reads ANQGSEA. The V end was cut by 2 bases, the J end by 5 bases, with 23 bases between. The CDR3 loop reads CSVENTRGRSPRDTQYF. The DNA for the CDR3 is TGCAGCGTTGAAAATACGAGGGGGAGATCCCCTCGAGATACGCAGTATTTT.

The J gene is TRBJ2-3, the V gene TRBV10-1, with D perhaps TRBD2 (5 bases). There are 14 residues in the CDR3. Germline values: CDR1 WNHNN, CDR2 SYGVQD (reference sequence). Trimming took off 5 bases at V and 3 bases at J, with 12 bases between the two ends. Here the CDR3 DNA reads TGCGCCAGCAGTACGGACTTAGCGACAGATACGCAGTATTTT. It encodes CASSTDLATDTQYF.

This clone appeared a single time. This chain links TRBV4-2 with TRBJ1-2; tentative D call: TRBD1 (5 bases). V shed 1 base and J shed 4 bases, with 10 bases lying between them. In germline, CDR1 is LGHNA, CDR2 YNFKEQ. The CDR3 has 14 amino acids. The CDR3 DNA reads as TGTGCCAGCAGCCAAGGAGGGGCCTTCTATGGCTACACCTTC. Amino acids: CASSQGGAFYGYTF.

This chain connects TRBV15 to TRBJ2-2, with TRBD2 matching over 11 bases. After removal of 3 bases from V and 2 bases from J, the junction contained 11 bases not matched to a gene. The CDR3 extends over 19 amino acids. CDR1 LNHNV and CDR2 YYDKDF come from the germline V gene (reference sequence). Here the CDR3 reads CATSRTLGTSGGNTGELFF. CDR3 nucleotide sequence: TGTGCCACCAGCAGGACCCTTGGCACTAGCGGGGGAAACACCGGGGAGCTGTTTTTT.

The chain joins TRBV6-4 to TRBJ1-5; 12 bases match TRBD1. With 2 bases clipped from V and 3 bases from J, the junction kept 2 bases outside the gene matches. This CDR3 comprises 16 residues. CDR1 MRHNA and CDR2 SNTAGT come from the germline V gene. CDR3 bases: TGTGCCAGCAGTGACCTGGGACAGGGGGCCAATCAGCCCCAGCATTTT. This translates into CASSDLGQGANQPQHF.